This T cell receptor beta chain is drawn from a study of tumor and adjacent non-tumor tissue in lung cancer. Across the whole study: Patients comprised about a dozen adenocarcinoma, a couple of squamous cell carcinoma and 1 small cell lung cancer. Study results and limitations: Tumor TCR diversity, when higher, was linked to shorter survival. Tumor repertoires had a smaller top 100 clone share than normal lung.

The template was RNA from unsorted bulk tissue. This non-tumor lung sample came from over 3 cm beyond the tumor edge. TCRbeta libraries were built with three rounds of nested PCR, modified from ARM-PCR. In TCRdb, the multiplex PCR reads were re-called with MiXCR into one record per CDR3 protein. The data contain 90,000 to 100,000 distinct CDR3 sequences, 75% to 85% of them singletons. To note about this clonotype: Its antigen is still unknown. The junction and the germline gene differ at one end; a read error may be behind it.

The sequencing sample was made of distant non-tumor lung tissue. This clonotype was sampled from a man between 60 and 75 years old with small cell lung cancer.

The DNA of the CDR3 is TGTGTCAGCAGCCAACGGGGCGAGTGGGGCCAGCCCCAGTATTTT. It specifies CVSSQRGEWGQPQYF. The gene calls are TRBV4-2 and TRBJ1-5, with D possibly called TRBD1 or TRBD2 (5 bases each). The end of the DNA aligns better with TRBJ2-3, so the J call may be wrong. The CDR3 runs 15 residues. Germline lookup yields CDR1 LGHNA and CDR2 YNFKEQ.